Below are 30 T cell receptor beta chains sequenced from a single sample in a study of blood T cell repertoires in COVID-19. Sequencing used immunoSEQ multiplex PCR; TCRdb keeps in-frame clones, though not all of them. This table has 200,000 to 250,000 clones, about 80% appearing once. The source material was peripheral blood. These receptors originate from a man aged 25-45 years who had recovered from COVID-19.

This clone has a single count. This sequence joins TRBV9 and TRBJ1-3; maybe TRBD1 (6 bases). Germline CDR1 reads SGDLS; CDR2 reads YYNGEE. This CDR3 has 12 residues. V lost 4 bases and J lost 9, with 11 bases in between. CDR3 loop: CASSTGPATIYF. The CDR3 DNA follows: TGTGCCAGCAGCACAGGGCCAGCCACCATATATTTT.

The V call is TRBV27, the J call TRBJ2-7, with 9 nucleotides matching TRBD1. The germline V gene encodes CDR1 MNHEY and CDR2 SMNVEV (reference sequence). The ends lost 3 bases at V and 6 bases at J; junction bases unmatched: 3. This CDR3 region has 13 residues. CDR3 amino acids: CASSLTGGFEQYF. The CDR3 bases are TGTGCCAGCAGTTTGACAGGGGGGTTCGAGCAGTACTTC.

The rearrangement links TRBV3-1 (or the pseudogene TRBV3-2) to TRBJ1-6; no definite D call. Looked up from germline, CDR1 is LGHDT and CDR2 is YNNKEL (reference sequence). V dropped 1 base and J dropped 6 bases, with 7 bases sitting between them. The CDR3 loop spans 14 amino acids. CDR3 sequence reads: CASSQVGSNSPLHF. Written as DNA, the CDR3 is TGTGCCAGCAGCCAAGTTGGGAGTAATTCACCCCTCCACTTT.

This chain joins TRBV6-5 and TRBJ1-2; a weak D match, TRBD1 (6 bases). V shed 8 bases and J shed 7 bases, with 17 bases lying between them. The germline V gene has CDR1 MNHEY and CDR2 SVGAGI. CDR3 length: 13 amino acids. CDR3 nucleotide sequence: TGTGCCAGCCGCGACAGGCAGGCGGGTGGCTACACCTTC. Protein product: CASRDRQAGGYTF.

In this sample, this clone turned up many times. This chain joins TRBV6-5 and TRBJ1-2; D is unclear. There are 15 residues in the CDR3. V was trimmed by 5 bases and J by 0 bases, leaving 13 bases between them. Germline CDR1 is MNHEY and CDR2 is SVGAGI. CDR3 in amino acids: CASSSGGITNYGYTF. Written as DNA, the CDR3 is TGTGCCAGCAGTAGCGGCGGCATAACTAACTATGGCTACACCTTC.

J is TRBJ1-1 and V is TRBV12-3 or TRBV12-4; D not certain. The length of the CDR3 is 13 residues. V lost 3 bases and J 3 bases, leaving 8 bases between the germline ends. The CDR3 DNA is TGTGCCAGCAGTTTTCACATTTACACTGAAGCTTTCTTT. This codes for CASSFHIYTEAFF.

The chain links TRBV19 to TRBJ2-7; TRBD1 agrees at 7 bases. Germline CDR1 is LNHDA and CDR2 is SQIVND (reference sequence). The ends lost 4 bases at V and 2 bases at J; junction bases unmatched: 5. The CDR3 contains 14 residues. In nucleotides, the CDR3 is TGTGCCAGTAGTACGGACAGGCGGCCCTACGAGCAGTACTTC. This codes for CASSTDRRPYEQYF.

This chain links TRBV18 with TRBJ1-2, with D perhaps TRBD1 (5 bases). The CDR3 length is 14 residues. V lost 3 bases and J 0 bases, leaving 8 bases between the germline ends. Looked up from germline, CDR1 is KGHSH and CDR2 is LQKENI. CDR3 loop: CASSPDRANYGYTF. In DNA, the CDR3 is TGTGCCAGCTCACCCGACAGAGCTAACTATGGCTACACCTTC.

The chain combines TRBV4-1 with TRBJ2-7; D gene uncertain. CDR1 and CDR2 from the germline V gene are MGHRA and YSYEKL. V gave up 0 bases and J gave up 7 bases, with 19 bases separating them. The CDR3 covers 16 residues. The CDR3 DNA reads as TGCGCCAGCAGCCAAGATCCCGCAGGCCAAGTGTGGGAGCAGTACTTC. Translated, it gives CASSQDPAGQVWEQYF.

The chain recombines TRBV5-8 with TRBJ1-1; tentative D call: TRBD1 (5 bases). This CDR3 has 13 amino acids. Trimming shortened V by 2 bases and J by 12 bases, and 17 bases separated the two germline ends. Looked up from germline, CDR1 is SGHTS and CDR2 is YDEGEE. DNA of the CDR3: TGTGCCAGCAGCTTTCGATTCGGGGGTTCGCCTTTCTTT. Encoded protein: CASSFRFGGSPFF.

This clone appeared a single time. The chain combines TRBV19 with TRBJ2-1; TRBD2 agrees at 10 bases. Germline loops: CDR1 LNHDA, CDR2 SQIVND (reference sequence). The CDR3 extends over 16 amino acids. With 6 bases clipped from V and 0 bases from J, the junction kept 5 bases outside the gene matches. The CDR3 sequence: CASSRTSGDSYNEQFF. In DNA, the CDR3 is TGTGCCAGTAGCCGAACTAGCGGGGACTCCTACAATGAGCAGTTCTTC.

The chain carries TRBV6-6 and TRBJ1-4; D is unclear. Looked up from germline, CDR1 is MNHNY and CDR2 is SVGAGI (reference sequence). This CDR3 comprises 18 residues. Deletions cut 5 bases from V and 0 bases from J, with 19 bases between. In DNA, the CDR3 is TGTGCCAGCAGTCATTCTTTTGGAGGATTTGCAACTAATGAAAAACTGTTTTTT. Protein sequence: CASSHSFGGFATNEKLFF.

V usage is TRBV7-9 and J usage is TRBJ1-2; D is unresolved. CDR1 SEHNR and CDR2 FQNEAQ come from the germline V gene (reference sequence). The CDR3 length is 12 residues. Deletions cut 2 bases from V and 3 bases from J, with 4 bases between. The CDR3 nucleotides read TGTGCCAGCAGCTTATCCGACTATGGCTACACCTTC. Protein product: CASSLSDYGYTF.

The J gene is TRBJ1-2, the V gene TRBV27; TRBD1 might be the D (6 bases). V was pared by 4 bases and J by 4 bases, with 13 bases between. Germline CDR1 MNHEY, CDR2 SMNVEV (reference sequence). The CDR3 is 14 amino acids. This chain's CDR3 is CASSWGQGTYGYTF. CDR3 sequence (DNA): TGTGCCAGCAGTTGGGGTCAGGGGACCTATGGCTACACCTTC.

This chain uses TRBV5-4 with TRBJ2-3; D is perhaps TRBD2 (6 bases). The V and J ends lost 3 bases and 0 bases respectively, with 14 bases between them. Germline V CDR1 and CDR2: SGHNT, YYREEE (reference sequence). The CDR3 contains 16 residues. The CDR3 protein is CASSSGGISSTDTQYF. The CDR3 DNA reads as TGTGCCAGCAGCTCCGGAGGGATATCGAGCACAGATACGCAGTATTTT.

The chain is built from TRBV20-1 and TRBJ2-5; D might be TRBD1 (7 bases). The germline V gene has CDR1 DFQATT and CDR2 SNEGSKA (reference sequence). With 3 bases removed from V and 6 bases from J, the gap between germline ends came to 17 bases. The CDR3 has 14 residues. The CDR3 coding sequence is TGCAGTGCTAGTCGCCCAGGGGGGACAAAGACCCAGTACTTC. This translates into CSASRPGGTKTQYF.

This clone was seen only a few times. V and J are TRBV6-4 and TRBJ2-1; the D is unclear. From germline, CDR1 is MRHNA and CDR2 SNTAGT. Trimming removed 3 bases at V and 3 bases at J, with 12 bases between. CDR3 length: 15 residues. The CDR3 region has the DNA TGTGCCAGCAGTGAGAGACATGACAACTACAATGAGCAGTTCTTC. Translated, it gives CASSERHDNYNEQFF.

The chain carries TRBV6-5 and TRBJ1-2; 7 nucleotides line up with TRBD1. Germline-derived CDR1 and CDR2 are MNHEY and SVGAGI. Unmatched junction bases numbered 8, after V lost 9 bases and J lost 4 bases. This CDR3 is 13 amino acids long. The CDR3, as DNA: TGTGCCAGTGGGGGACAGCCTGGCTATGGCTACACCTTC. The encoded protein is CASGGQPGYGYTF.

V usage is TRBV4-1 and J usage is TRBJ1-5; D is ambiguous. This CDR3 is built from 15 residues. With 3 bases removed from V and 7 bases from J, the gap between germline ends came to 16 bases. Germline CDR1 is MGHRA and CDR2 is YSYEKL. The CDR3 loop reads CASSQSRGRRQPQHF. The CDR3 DNA follows: TGCGCCAGCAGCCAGTCACGGGGAAGGAGGCAGCCCCAGCATTTT.

V gene TRBV9 combines with J gene TRBJ2-7; a possible D gene is TRBD1 (5 bases). Trimming took off 0 bases at V and 3 bases at J, with 13 bases between the two ends. CDR1 and CDR2 from the germline V gene are SGDLS and YYNGEE. This CDR3 is built from 15 residues. CDR3 DNA sequence: TGTGCCAGCAGCGTAGGTCCAGGGAAGGACTACGAGCAGTACTTC. Residues: CASSVGPGKDYEQYF.

CDR3 protein: CASSEGTSGVGEQFF. The CDR3 DNA reads TGTGCCAGCAGTGAGGGGACTAGCGGGGTTGGTGAGCAGTTCTTC. This sequence joins TRBV2 and TRBJ2-1, with 13 positions matching TRBD2. The V segment lost 3 bases and the J segment 9 bases; nucleotides outside the gene matches: 5. This CDR3 contains 15 residues. CDR1 is SNHLY, CDR2 FYNNEI, per germline.

DNA of the CDR3: TGTGCCAGCAGTGGCGGACAGGGGATAGATGAAAAACTGTTTTTT. Translated, it gives CASSGGQGIDEKLFF. The chain has TRBV2 and TRBJ1-4, with 9 bases that match TRBD1. Looked up from germline, CDR1 is SNHLY and CDR2 is FYNNEI. V shed 4 bases and J 6 bases; nucleotides not matched to a gene: 6. The CDR3 has 15 residues.

The V call is TRBV2, the J call TRBJ1-5; 7 positions agree with TRBD1. The CDR3 loop spans 17 amino acids. V was clipped by 6 bases and J by 4 bases; unmatched bases: 15. Looked up from germline, CDR1 is SNHLY and CDR2 is FYNNEI. The CDR3 DNA reads as TGTGCCAGCAGGACCCGACAGGGAGCCACGTTTAATCAGCCCCAGCATTTT. This codes for CASRTRQGATFNQPQHF. Drawing the rest from reference TRBV2 and TRBJ1-5, the complete variable domain is EPEVTQTPSHQVTQMGQEVILRCVPISNHLYFYWYRQILGQKVEFLVSFYNNEISEKSEIFDDQFSVERPDGSNFTLKIRSTKLEDSAMYFCASRTRQGATFNQPQHFGDGTRLSIL.

The rearrangement joins TRBV6-2 or TRBV6-3 to TRBJ2-3; 7 positions agree with TRBD1. The CDR3 extends over 17 amino acids. V shed 6 bases and J 5 bases; nucleotides not matched to a gene: 17. Germline lookup yields CDR1 MNHEY and CDR2 SVGEGT. CDR3 sequence (DNA): TGTGCCAGCAGCTATTCGGAGCAGGGGGTGCCAGGAGATACGCAGTATTTT. Its translation: CASSYSEQGVPGDTQYF.

V gene TRBV7-9 combines with J gene TRBJ1-4; TRBD1 aligns across 10 bases. The length of the CDR3 is 17 residues. Looked up from germline, CDR1 is SEHNR and CDR2 is FQNEAQ (reference sequence). The trim removed 3 bases at V and 0 bases at J, leaving 4 bases unmatched. The CDR3 sequence is CASSFMDRGSTNEKLFF. CDR3 bases: TGTGCCAGCAGCTTTATGGACAGGGGGTCAACTAATGAAAAACTGTTTTTT.

This chain uses TRBV5-4 with TRBJ1-6, with 7 positions matching TRBD1. Germline V gives CDR1 SGHNT, CDR2 YYREEE (reference sequence). The V and J ends lost 2 bases and 9 bases, in that order; junction bases with no gene match: 11. The CDR3 consists of 16 residues. CDR3 nucleotides: TGTGCCAGCAGCTTCAAACAGGGGTGGGGAATTTCACCCCTCCACTTT. This sequence encodes CASSFKQGWGISPLHF.

The chain couples TRBV7-8 to TRBJ1-2, with 7 bases that match TRBD1. CDR3 length: 15 residues. The germline V gene encodes CDR1 SGHVS and CDR2 FQNEAQ. V lost 6 bases, J lost 8 bases, and 15 bases stayed unmatched. The CDR3, as DNA: TGTGCCAGCAGTATTAACAGGGGCCTCCGGGAGGGCTACACCTTC. Its protein is CASSINRGLREGYTF.

The V gene is TRBV7-2, the J gene TRBJ2-2; D unclear. The CDR3 runs to 14 residues. Germline lookup yields CDR1 SGHTA and CDR2 FQGNSA. Deletions cut 3 bases from V and 4 bases from J, with 9 bases between. CDR3 in amino acids: CASSFSRGTGELFF. The CDR3, as DNA: TGTGCCAGCAGCTTTTCCCGCGGCACCGGGGAGCTGTTTTTT.

V and J are TRBV5-4 and TRBJ2-5; maybe TRBD2 (6 bases). Trimming took 0 bases from V and 2 from J, leaving 8 bases between them. The CDR3 runs to 14 residues. Germline V lookup: CDR1 SGHNT, CDR2 YYREEE (reference sequence). The CDR3 DNA reads TGTGCCAGCAGCTTGGTTGGGGGGCAAGAGACCCAGTACTTC. Amino acid sequence: CASSLVGGQETQYF.

The chain carries TRBV11-2 and TRBJ2-5; 9 bases are shared with TRBD2. With V trimmed by 5 bases and J by 3 bases, 1 base remained unmatched. Germline CDR1 SGHAT, CDR2 FQNNGV. This CDR3 spans 13 amino acids. DNA of the CDR3: TGTGCCAGCAGCATAGCGGGGGAAGAGACCCAGTACTTC. This sequence encodes CASSIAGEETQYF.